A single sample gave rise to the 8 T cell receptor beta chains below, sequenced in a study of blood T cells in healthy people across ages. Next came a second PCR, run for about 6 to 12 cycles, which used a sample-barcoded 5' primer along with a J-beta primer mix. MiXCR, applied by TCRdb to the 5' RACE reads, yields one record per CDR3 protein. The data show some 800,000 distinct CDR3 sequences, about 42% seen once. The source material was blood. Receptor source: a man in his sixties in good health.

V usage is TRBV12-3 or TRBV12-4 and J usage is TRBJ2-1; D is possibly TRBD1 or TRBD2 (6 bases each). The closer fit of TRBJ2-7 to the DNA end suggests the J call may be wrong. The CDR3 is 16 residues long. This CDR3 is CASSFPGASSYNEQYF. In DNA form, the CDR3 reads TGTGCCAGCAGTTTCCCGGGGGCCAGCTCCTACAATGAGCAGTACTTC.

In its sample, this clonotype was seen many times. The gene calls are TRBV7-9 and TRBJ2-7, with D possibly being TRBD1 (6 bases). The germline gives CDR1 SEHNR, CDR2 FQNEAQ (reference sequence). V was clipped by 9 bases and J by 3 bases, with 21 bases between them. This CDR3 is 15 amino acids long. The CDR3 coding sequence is TGTGCCAGTGCGGACGACGGGACACTTCACTACGAGCAGTACTTC. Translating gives CASADDGTLHYEQYF.

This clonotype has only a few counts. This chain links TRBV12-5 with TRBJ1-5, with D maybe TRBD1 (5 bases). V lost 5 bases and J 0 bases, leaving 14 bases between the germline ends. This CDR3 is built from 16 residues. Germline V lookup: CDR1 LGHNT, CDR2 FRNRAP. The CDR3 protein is CASGVPGGYSNQPQHF. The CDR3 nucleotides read TGTGCTAGTGGTGTCCCGGGGGGGTATAGCAATCAGCCCCAGCATTTT.

DNA of the CDR3: TGCGCCAGCAGTAAGGGGGCCTGGGATACGCAGTATTTT. This encodes CASSKGAWDTQYF. The chain is built from TRBV10-2 and TRBJ2-3, with 7 bases matching TRBD1. V shed 5 bases, J shed 6 bases, and the junction held 5 bases outside the gene matches. CDR1 is WSHSY, CDR2 SAAADI, per germline. The CDR3 totals 13 residues.

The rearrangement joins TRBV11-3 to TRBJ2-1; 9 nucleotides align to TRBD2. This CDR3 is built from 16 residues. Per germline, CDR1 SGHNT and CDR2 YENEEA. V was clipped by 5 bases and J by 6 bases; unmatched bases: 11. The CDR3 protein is CASSSRAGGLLNEQFF. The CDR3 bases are TGTGCCAGCAGCAGTCGAGCGGGAGGACTCCTCAATGAGCAGTTCTTC.

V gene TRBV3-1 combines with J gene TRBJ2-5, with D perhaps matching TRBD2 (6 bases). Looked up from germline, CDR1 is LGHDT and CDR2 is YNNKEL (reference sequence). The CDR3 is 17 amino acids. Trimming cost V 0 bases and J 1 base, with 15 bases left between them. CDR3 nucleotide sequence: TGTGCCAGCAGCCAAGATCTCGGGGAGGTCATCCAAGAGACCCAGTACTTC. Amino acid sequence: CASSQDLGEVIQETQYF.

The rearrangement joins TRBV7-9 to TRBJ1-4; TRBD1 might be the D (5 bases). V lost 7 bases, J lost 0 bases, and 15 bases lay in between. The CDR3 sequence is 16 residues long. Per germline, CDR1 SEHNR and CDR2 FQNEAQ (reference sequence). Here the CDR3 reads CASTDGLRATNEKLFF. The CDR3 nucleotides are TGTGCCAGCACCGACGGGCTCAGGGCAACTAATGAAAAACTGTTTTTT.

In nucleotides, the CDR3 is TGCGCCAGCAGAGTAGGGGTATGGGGCAATGAGCAGTTCTTC. It translates to CASRVGVWGNEQFF. This chain uses TRBV10-2 with TRBJ2-1, with D possibly being TRBD1 (5 bases). The V and J ends lost 6 bases and 6 bases respectively, with 15 bases between them. This CDR3 has 14 amino acids. Per the germline V gene, CDR1 is WSHSY and CDR2 is SAAADI.